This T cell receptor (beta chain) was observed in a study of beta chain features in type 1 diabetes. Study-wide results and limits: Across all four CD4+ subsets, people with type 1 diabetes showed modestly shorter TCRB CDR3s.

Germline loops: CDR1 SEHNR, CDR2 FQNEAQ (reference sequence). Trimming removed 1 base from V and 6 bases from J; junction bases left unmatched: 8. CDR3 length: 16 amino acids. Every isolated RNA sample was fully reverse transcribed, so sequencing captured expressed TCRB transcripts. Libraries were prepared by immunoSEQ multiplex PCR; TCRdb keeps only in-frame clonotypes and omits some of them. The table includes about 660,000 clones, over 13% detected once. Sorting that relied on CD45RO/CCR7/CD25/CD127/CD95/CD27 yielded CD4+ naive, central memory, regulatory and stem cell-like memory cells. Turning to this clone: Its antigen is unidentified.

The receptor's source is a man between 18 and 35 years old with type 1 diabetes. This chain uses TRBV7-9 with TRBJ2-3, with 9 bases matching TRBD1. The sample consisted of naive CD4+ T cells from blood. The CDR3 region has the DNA TGTGCCAGCAGCTTAGGCAGGACAGGGGTGAAGGATACGCAGTATTTT. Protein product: CASSLGRTGVKDTQYF.